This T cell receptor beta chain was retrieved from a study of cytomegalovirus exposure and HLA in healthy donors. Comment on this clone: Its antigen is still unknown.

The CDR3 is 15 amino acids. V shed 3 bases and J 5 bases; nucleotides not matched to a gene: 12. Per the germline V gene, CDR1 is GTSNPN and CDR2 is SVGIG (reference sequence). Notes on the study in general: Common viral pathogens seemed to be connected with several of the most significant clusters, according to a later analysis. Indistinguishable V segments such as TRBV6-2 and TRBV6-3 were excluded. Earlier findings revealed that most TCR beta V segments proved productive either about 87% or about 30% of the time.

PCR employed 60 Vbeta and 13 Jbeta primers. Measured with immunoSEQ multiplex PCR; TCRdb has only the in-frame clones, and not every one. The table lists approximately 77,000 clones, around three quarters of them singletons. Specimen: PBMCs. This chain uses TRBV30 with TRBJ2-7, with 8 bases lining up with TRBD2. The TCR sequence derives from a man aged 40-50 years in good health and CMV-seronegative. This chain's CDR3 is CAWRPPWDSGNEQYF. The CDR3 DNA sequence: TGTGCCTGGAGGCCCCCTTGGGATAGCGGGAACGAGCAGTACTTC. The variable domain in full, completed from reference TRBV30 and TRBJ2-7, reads SQTIHQWPATLVQPVGSPLSLECTVEGTSNPNLYWYRQAAGRGLQLLFYSVGIGQISSEVPQNLSASRPQDRQFILSSKKLLLSDSGFYLCAWRPPWDSGNEQYFGPGTRLTVT.